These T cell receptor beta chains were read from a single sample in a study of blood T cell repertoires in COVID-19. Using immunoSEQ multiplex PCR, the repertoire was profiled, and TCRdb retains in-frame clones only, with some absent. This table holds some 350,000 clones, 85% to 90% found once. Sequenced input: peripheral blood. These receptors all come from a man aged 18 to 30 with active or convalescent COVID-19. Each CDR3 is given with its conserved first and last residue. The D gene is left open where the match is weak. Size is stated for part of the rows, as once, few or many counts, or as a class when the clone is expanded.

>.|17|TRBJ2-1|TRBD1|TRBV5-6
TGTGCCAGCAGAACCCTCGGTGACAGGGGTGGTGAGAATGAGCAGTTCTTC
CASRTLGDRGGENEQFF
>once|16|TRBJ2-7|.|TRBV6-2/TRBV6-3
TGTGCCAGCAGTTACGGGCCCCCAAGGCCTCACTACGAGCAGTACTTC
CASSYGPPRPHYEQYF
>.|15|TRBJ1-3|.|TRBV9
TGTGCCAGCAGCGTGGGACACCGCTCTGGAAACACCATATATTTT
CASSVGHRSGNTIYF
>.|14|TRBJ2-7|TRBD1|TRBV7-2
TGTGCCAGCAGTTCCGGACAGGGCTCCTACGAGCAGTACTTC
CASSSGQGSYEQYF
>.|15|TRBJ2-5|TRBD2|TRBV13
TGTGCCAGCAGCTCGGCGGGAGGGTACCAAGAGACCCAGTACTTC
CASSSAGGYQETQYF
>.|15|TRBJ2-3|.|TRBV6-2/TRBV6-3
TGTGCCAGCAGTTACTTTGGCAGGGGCACAGATACGCAGTATTTT
CASSYFGRGTDTQYF
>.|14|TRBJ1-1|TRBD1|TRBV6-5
TGTGCCAGCAGTTTCGGACAGGGAAACACTGAAGCTTTCTTT
CASSFGQGNTEAFF
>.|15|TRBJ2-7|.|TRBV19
TGTGCCACCACTCGGACAGGGAGGGGATCCTACGAGCAGTACTTC
CATTRTGRGSYEQYF
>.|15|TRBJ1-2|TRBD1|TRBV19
TGTGCCAGTCCTCGCGTACGGGACAGTTCATCGTGGAGCACCTTC
CASPRVRDSSSWSTF
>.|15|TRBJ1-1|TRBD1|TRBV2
TGTGCCAGCAGACAGGGGGCTCTATTGAACACTGAAGCTTTCTTT
CASRQGALLNTEAFF
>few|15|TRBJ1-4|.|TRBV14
TGTGCCAGCAGCCCTGTGCGGGGACCTAATGAAAAACTGTTTTTT
CASSPVRGPNEKLFF
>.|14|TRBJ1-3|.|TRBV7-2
TGTGCCAGCAGCTTAAGGACAGTGTGGAACACCATATATTTT
CASSLRTVWNTIYF
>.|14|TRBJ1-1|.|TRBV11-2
TGTGCCAGCAGCTTAGCGGGGGTGAACACTGAAGCTTTCTTT
CASSLAGVNTEAFF
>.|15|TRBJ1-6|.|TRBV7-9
TGTGCCAGCAGCTTAGCGGCAGGGCTTAATTCACCCCTCCACTTT
CASSLAAGLNSPLHF
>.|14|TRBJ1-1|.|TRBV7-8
TGTGCCAGCAGCTTAGCCGGTGGGAACACTGAAGCTTTCTTT
CASSLAGGNTEAFF
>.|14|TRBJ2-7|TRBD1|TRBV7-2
TGTGCCAGCAGCATCGGGGACAGTCCCTACGAGCAGTACTTC
CASSIGDSPYEQYF
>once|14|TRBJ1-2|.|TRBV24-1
TGTGCCACCAGTGATTTCCCCGCATCGAGGGGCTACACCTTC
CATSDFPASRGYTF
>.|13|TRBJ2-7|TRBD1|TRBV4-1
TGCGCCAGCAGCCCGACAGGGGCCTACGAGCAGTACTTC
CASSPTGAYEQYF
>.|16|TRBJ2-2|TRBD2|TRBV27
TGTGCCAGCAGTCCCTGGACTAGCGGTCCCGCCGGGGAGCTGTTTTTT
CASSPWTSGPAGELFF
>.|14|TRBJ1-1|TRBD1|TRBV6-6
TGTGCCAGCAGCCCCGATGACAGGGGATCTGAAGCTTTCTTT
CASSPDDRGSEAFF
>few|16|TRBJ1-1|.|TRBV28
TGTGCCAGCAGTTCCCACGGGACATTAGGTCACACTGAAGCTTTCTTT
CASSSHGTLGHTEAFF
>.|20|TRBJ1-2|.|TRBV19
TGTGCCAGTAGTATAGACCCAATCGGGGCAGGGGATTATCGTGGCTATGGCTACACCTTC
CASSIDPIGAGDYRGYGYTF
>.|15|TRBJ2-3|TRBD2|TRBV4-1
TGCGCCAGCAGAAGTCAGGCGGGGGGCACAGATACGCAGTATTTT
CASRSQAGGTDTQYF
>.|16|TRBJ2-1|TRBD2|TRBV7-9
TGTGCCAGCAGCTCCAGTGAGGGGCGACTAGCGAGGGTGCAGTTCTTC
CASSSSEGRLARVQFF
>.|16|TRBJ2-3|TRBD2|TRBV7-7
TGTGCTAGCAGCCAACTAGCGGGAGGGCCCTCAGATACGCAGTATTTT
CASSQLAGGPSDTQYF
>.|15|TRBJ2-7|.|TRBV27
TGTGCCAGCAGTGCCCTGGGGGGAGTGGGTCGCGAGCAGTACTTC
CASSALGGVGREQYF
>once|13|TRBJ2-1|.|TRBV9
TGTGCCAGCAGCGTAGAAGGCGTGGGAGTGGTGTTCTTC
CASSVEGVGVVFF
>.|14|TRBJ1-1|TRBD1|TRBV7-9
TGTGCCAGCAGCTTAGATGGTTTGGGACAGGAAGCTTTCTTT
CASSLDGLGQEAFF
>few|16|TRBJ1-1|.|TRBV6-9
TGTGCCAGCAGTTATAGTCCGGAGGGGCCGGGGACTGAAGCTTTCTTT
CASSYSPEGPGTEAFF
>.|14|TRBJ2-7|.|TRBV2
TGTGCATTAACCCCGGCTCAGGGGACCTACGAGCAGTACTTC
CALTPAQGTYEQYF
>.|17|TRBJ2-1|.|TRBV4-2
TGTGCCAGCAGCTCTCTCCTTCTTAGTCGAGGGTACAATGAGCAGTTCTTC
CASSSLLLSRGYNEQFF
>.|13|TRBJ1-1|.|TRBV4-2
TGTGCCAGCAGCCTTAGCGGAGAGGGTTCAGCTTTCTTT
CASSLSGEGSAFF
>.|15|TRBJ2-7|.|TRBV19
TGTGCCACCAGCGCCGGAGCGGGTAATCACTACGAGCAGTACTTC
CATSAGAGNHYEQYF
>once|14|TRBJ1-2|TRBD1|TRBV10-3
TGTGCCATCAGTGTGACAGGGCAGGACTATGGCTACACCTTC
CAISVTGQDYGYTF
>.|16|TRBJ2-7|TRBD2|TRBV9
TGTGCCAGCAGCACTCAAATGTCGGGGGGACCCTACGAGCAGTACTTC
CASSTQMSGGPYEQYF
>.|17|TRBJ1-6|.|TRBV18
TGTGCCAGCTCACCACCTTTTACAGTGGAGAAGGGGTCACCCCTCCACTTT
CASSPPFTVEKGSPLHF
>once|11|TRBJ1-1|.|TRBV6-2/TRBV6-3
TGTGCCAGCAGTTACTTAGACAGAATCGTCTTT
CASSYLDRIVF
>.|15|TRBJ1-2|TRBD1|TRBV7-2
TGTGCCAGCAGCCCATGGACAGGGGAGATCTATGGCTACACCTTC
CASSPWTGEIYGYTF
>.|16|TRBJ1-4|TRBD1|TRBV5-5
TGTGCCAGCAGCTTGGGGGACAGGGGGCAAGCAGAAAAACTGTTTTTT
CASSLGDRGQAEKLFF
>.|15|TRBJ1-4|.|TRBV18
TGTGCCAGCTCACCACGGGGAGACACTAATGAAAAACTGTTTTTT
CASSPRGDTNEKLFF
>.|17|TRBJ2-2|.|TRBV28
TGTGCCAGCAGGTCAGTGGCCAGGGGCCTTAACACCGGGGAGCTGTTTTTT
CASRSVARGLNTGELFF
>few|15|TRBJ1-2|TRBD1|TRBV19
TGTGCCAGTAGTCCCCGGACAGGGGTGAACTATGGCTACACCTTC
CASSPRTGVNYGYTF
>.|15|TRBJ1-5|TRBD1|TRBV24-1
TGTGCCACCAGTGACCCCACAGGGGGCAATCAGCCCCAGCATTTT
CATSDPTGGNQPQHF
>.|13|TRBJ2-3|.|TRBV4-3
TGCGCCAGCAGCCCGGACACCACAGATACGCAGTATTTT
CASSPDTTDTQYF
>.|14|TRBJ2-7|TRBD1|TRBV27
TGTGCCAGCAGTGTACAGGGGGCAACCTACGAGCAGTACTTC
CASSVQGATYEQYF
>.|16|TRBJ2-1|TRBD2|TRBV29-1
TGCAGCGTTGTTCGGGAGGGCCCTCTCTTCTCCAATGAGCAGTTCTTC
CSVVREGPLFSNEQFF
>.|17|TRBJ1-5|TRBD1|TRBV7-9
TGTGCCAGCAGCTTAGCTGGGGGGACAGGTCGGGATCAGCCCCAGCATTTT
CASSLAGGTGRDQPQHF
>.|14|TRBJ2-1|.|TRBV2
TGTGCCAGCAGTCCCGGGGGTGTAATCAATGAGCAGTTCTTC
CASSPGGVINEQFF
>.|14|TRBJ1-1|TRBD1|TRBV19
TGTGCCAGTAAATCGCGGGAGGGGGCGGTTGAAGCTTTCTTT
CASKSREGAVEAFF
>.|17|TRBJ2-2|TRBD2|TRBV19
TGTGCCAGTAGTATACCCCCGGGGCTAGCGGGATCCGGGGAGCTGTTTTTT
CASSIPPGLAGSGELFF
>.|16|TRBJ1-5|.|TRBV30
TGTGCCTGGGCGATTCCGGGAGCATATAGCAATCAGCCCCAGCATTTT
CAWAIPGAYSNQPQHF
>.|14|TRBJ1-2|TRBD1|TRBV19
TGTGCCAGTAGTAGGGGACAGGGAAGCTATGGCTACACCTTC
CASSRGQGSYGYTF
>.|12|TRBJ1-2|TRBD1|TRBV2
TGTGCCAGCAGTGGGACAGGGGATGGCTACACCTTC
CASSGTGDGYTF
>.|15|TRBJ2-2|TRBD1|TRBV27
TGTGCCAGCAGACAGGGACAGCCGAACACCGGGGAGCTGTTTTTT
CASRQGQPNTGELFF
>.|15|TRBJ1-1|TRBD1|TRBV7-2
TGTGCCAGCAGCCAACGGACAGGGACGGGTACTGAAGCTTTCTTT
CASSQRTGTGTEAFF